Sequencing of this T cell receptor (beta chain) was carried out in a study of cytomegalovirus exposure and HLA in healthy donors. Whole-study findings and limits: Previous analysis showed most TCR beta V segments were productive about 87% or about 30% of the time. A later analysis showed TCR association rates differing by HLA locus, peaking at DRB1 and lowest at HLA-C.

The PCR had 60 Vbeta and 13 Jbeta primers. Clones were read by immunoSEQ multiplex PCR, and TCRdb kept only the in-frame ones, dropping some. The sample has tens of thousands of clones, approximately 7.7% seen once. With V trimmed by 4 bases and J by 1 base, 4 bases remained unmatched. The CDR3 has 14 residues. Germline V gives CDR1 LGHNA, CDR2 YSLEER. To note about this clone: Its antigen is unidentified.

The specimen sequenced was PBMCs. The sequence was obtained from a middle-aged man in good health and CMV-seronegative. This chain uses TRBV4-3 with TRBJ2-7; 7 bases are shared with TRBD1. CDR3 DNA sequence: TGCGCCAGCAGCCCAACGACAGGGTCCTACGAGCAGTACTTC. Its protein is CASSPTTGSYEQYF.